Listed here are 32 T cell receptor beta chains from one sample, sequenced in a study of T cells in Graves' hyperthyroidism and ophthalmopathy. RNA transcripts provided the source from which TCR beta CDR3 regions were amplified. HTBI primers were used for first-round RT-PCR of the TCR CDR3. TCRdb re-called the multiplex PCR reads through MiXCR, storing one row per CDR3 protein. This table has 490,000 or so distinct CDR3 sequences, nearly 20% appearing once. The sample taken for sequencing was blood. The receptors here all came from a man aged 35 to 55 with Graves' ophthalmopathy.

The rearrangement links TRBV12-5 to TRBJ1-5; tentative D call: TRBD1 (5 bases). This CDR3 has 12 amino acids. Germline V gene data show CDR1 as LGHNT and CDR2 as FRNRAP. Trimming stripped 8 bases from V and 3 bases from J, with 8 bases between. CDR3 residues: CASSGTNQPQHF. For the CDR3, the DNA is TGTGCTAGTTCGGGGACCAATCAGCCCCAGCATTTT.

This clonotype came up a few times. The V call is TRBV2, the J call TRBJ1-1, with a weak D call TRBD1 (5 bases). Trimming took off 7 bases at V and 5 bases at J, with 11 bases between the two ends. Germline V lookup: CDR1 SNHLY, CDR2 FYNNEI. The CDR3 has 12 amino acids. For the CDR3, the DNA is TGTGCCAGCACGGTGGAGGGGACTGAAGCTTTCTTT. It encodes CASTVEGTEAFF.

The rearrangement joins TRBV20-1 to TRBJ2-7; tentatively, D is TRBD2 (6 bases). Trimming cost V 0 bases and J 1 base, with 22 bases left between them. CDR3 length equals 18 residues. Germline V gene data show CDR1 as DFQATT and CDR2 as SNEGSKA (reference sequence). The CDR3 nucleotides are TGCAGTGCTAGAGATGCGGCGGGATTGTTTGCGATGTCCTACGAGCAGTACTTC. It codes for CSARDAAGLFAMSYEQYF.

The chain carries TRBV4-1 and TRBJ2-7, with 12 bases aligning to TRBD2. The CDR3 sequence is 15 residues long. V trimming: 2 bases; J trimming: 7 bases; junction bases outside the gene matches: 6. Germline V lookup: CDR1 MGHRA, CDR2 YSYEKL. CDR3 coding DNA: TGCGCCAGCAGCCAACTAGCGGGAGGGCTGGAAGAGCAGTACTTC. Translated, it gives CASSQLAGGLEEQYF.

This sequence joins TRBV7-9 and TRBJ2-5; D assignment may be TRBD1 or TRBD2 (6 bases each). The germline gives CDR1 SEHNR, CDR2 FQNEAQ (reference sequence). V dropped 2 bases and J dropped 5 bases, with 12 bases sitting between them. The CDR3 runs to 14 residues. The CDR3 nucleotides read TGTGCCAGCAGCTTAAGGGGGGCAGATGAGACCCAGTACTTC. Amino acid sequence: CASSLRGADETQYF.

Here the CDR3 reads CASSYGRGDEQYF. The CDR3 DNA follows: TGTGCCAGCAGCTACGGCCGCGGGGACGAGCAGTACTTC. The chain uses TRBV11-2 and TRBJ2-7, with D possibly matching TRBD2 (6 bases). CDR1 SGHAT and CDR2 FQNNGV come from the germline V gene. V was shortened by 4 bases and J by 5 bases, with 12 bases between the two germline ends. This CDR3 has 13 residues. The variable domain in full, with the rest retrieved from reference TRBV11-2 and TRBJ2-7, is EAGVAQSPRYKIIEKRQSVAFWCNPISGHATLYWYQQILGQGPKLLIQFQNNGVVDDSQLPKDRFSAERLKGVDSTLKIQPAKLEDSAVYLCASSYGRGDEQYFGPGTRLTVT.

This clonotype was counted at least ten times. The chain links TRBV20-1 to TRBJ2-5; 7 bases fit TRBD2. The CDR3 totals 12 residues. With V trimmed by 5 bases and J by 7 bases, 7 bases remained unmatched. Germline CDR1 DFQATT, CDR2 SNEGSKA (reference sequence). The chain's CDR3 is CSACGLVGTQYF. In DNA form, the CDR3 reads TGCAGTGCTTGTGGACTAGTTGGGACCCAGTACTTC.

This clonotype turned up a few times. The V gene is TRBV6-5, the J gene TRBJ1-6; 9 bases map to TRBD1. V shed 0 bases and J 10 bases; nucleotides not matched to a gene: 7. Germline-derived CDR1 and CDR2 are MNHEY and SVGAGI. The CDR3 runs to 16 residues. CDR3: CASSYSSGQGWSPLHF. CDR3 in DNA: TGTGCCAGCAGTTACTCGTCGGGACAGGGTTGGTCACCCCTCCACTTT.

This clonotype was found many times. The CDR3 nucleotides are TGTGCCAGCAGTAGAGGGATGAACACTGAAGCTTTCTTT. This encodes CASSRGMNTEAFF. This chain links TRBV3-1 with TRBJ1-1; D is uncertain. CDR3 length: 13 residues. V gave up 6 bases and J gave up 0 bases, with 8 bases separating them. Germline V gives CDR1 LGHDT, CDR2 YNNKEL (reference sequence).

This clonotype has only a few counts. V gene TRBV6-1 combines with J gene TRBJ2-3, with 9 bases fitting TRBD2. V trimming: 2 bases; J trimming: 1 base; junction bases outside the gene matches: 1. CDR1 MNHNS and CDR2 SASEGT come from the germline V gene. The CDR3 sequence is 15 residues long. CDR3: CASSEIAGGTDTQYF. In DNA form, the CDR3 reads TGTGCCAGCAGTGAAATAGCGGGAGGCACAGATACGCAGTATTTT.

The V and J genes are TRBV18 and TRBJ1-3, with TRBD1 identical over 9 bases. V lost 9 bases to trimming and J lost 5 bases; unmatched junction nucleotides: 8. The CDR3 runs to 14 residues. CDR1 is KGHSH, CDR2 LQKENI, per germline. The CDR3 DNA follows: TGTGCCAGTCAACCGGGACAGGGAAGAAACACCATATATTTT. This codes for CASQPGQGRNTIYF.

The chain combines TRBV12-3 or TRBV12-4 with TRBJ2-2; D remains unclear. V lost 8 bases, J lost 4 bases, and 17 bases lay in between. The CDR3 spans 15 residues. CDR3 bases: TGTGCCAGCGGAAAAGAGGCGATTGGCACCGGGGAGCTGTTTTTT. This codes for CASGKEAIGTGELFF.

This clonotype was found many times. The V gene is TRBV28, the J gene TRBJ1-5; TRBD1 aligns across 9 bases. Germline values: CDR1 MDHEN, CDR2 SYDVKM. The CDR3 loop spans 17 amino acids. V gave up 2 bases and J gave up 4 bases; unmatched junction bases: 9. CDR3 in amino acids: CASSLPGQGRWNQPQHF. In DNA form, the CDR3 reads TGTGCCAGCAGTTTACCGGGACAGGGTAGGTGGAATCAGCCCCAGCATTTT.

This clonotype was seen ten or more times. The rearrangement uses TRBV27 and TRBJ2-7, with a possible D match to TRBD1 (6 bases). Germline CDR1 reads MNHEY; CDR2 reads SMNVEV (reference sequence). Trimming stripped 6 bases from V and 9 bases from J, with 27 bases between. This CDR3 is built from 16 residues. The CDR3 loop reads CASRPLYRVEGKRQYF. In nucleotides, the CDR3 is TGTGCCAGCAGACCACTCTACAGGGTTGAGGGTAAAAGGCAGTACTTC.

This clonotype has a single count. The chain couples TRBV29-1 to TRBJ2-1, with 10 bases that match TRBD1. Germline V gene data show CDR1 as SQVTM and CDR2 as ANQGSEA. Trimming at V came to 7 bases and at J to 9 bases, leaving 6 bases not matched to a gene. The CDR3 has 12 amino acids. The CDR3, as DNA: TGCAGCGGGACCGGGACAGGGGTTGAGCAGTTCTTC. This codes for CSGTGTGVEQFF.

The rearrangement links TRBV3-1 to TRBJ1-4, with D possibly being TRBD1 (5 bases). V lost 7 bases and J 3 bases, leaving 12 bases between the germline ends. The CDR3 spans 14 residues. The germline gives CDR1 LGHDT, CDR2 YNNKEL (reference sequence). In DNA, the CDR3 is TGTGCCAGCAAAGGGAGGGGTTCTAATGAAAAACTGTTTTTT. Its protein product is CASKGRGSNEKLFF.

The sample holds many counts of this clonotype. V and J are TRBV20-1 and TRBJ2-5, with 11 bases aligning to TRBD2. The trim removed 1 base at V and 4 bases at J, leaving 5 bases unmatched. This CDR3 has 15 amino acids. Germline CDR1 and CDR2: DFQATT and SNEGSKA (reference sequence). The CDR3 loop reads CSARARSGRVETQYF. The CDR3 region has the DNA TGCAGTGCTAGAGCCCGTAGCGGGAGGGTAGAGACCCAGTACTTC.

Worth noting for this clonotype: Compared with germline, one end of the junction differs, possibly owing to a read error. The rearrangement links TRBV7-2 to TRBJ1-2, with 9 bases matching TRBD1. Germline-derived CDR1 and CDR2 are SGHTA and FQGNSA. The CDR3 has 14 amino acids. CDR3 amino acids: CASSQGGTGKGYTF. DNA for the CDR3: TGCGCCAGCAGCCAAGGGGGGACAGGGAAAGGCTACACCTTC.

The chain joins TRBV4-1 to TRBJ2-1, with D tentatively TRBD1 or TRBD2 (5 bases each). Trimming shortened V by 1 base and J by 0 bases, and 10 bases separated the two germline ends. The V gene's germline CDR1 is MGHRA and CDR2 YSYEKL. This CDR3 spans 16 amino acids. CDR3 region: CASSQVVGDSYNEQFF. CDR3 in DNA: TGCGCCAGCAGCCAAGTTGTGGGGGACTCCTACAATGAGCAGTTCTTC.

This clonotype occurred a few times. V gene TRBV7-9 combines with J gene TRBJ2-1, with D hard to call. V dropped 3 bases and J dropped 5 bases, with 14 bases sitting between them. The CDR3 totals 15 residues. Germline lookup yields CDR1 SEHNR and CDR2 FQNEAQ (reference sequence). The CDR3 region is CASSFNREVHNEQFF. DNA of the CDR3: TGTGCCAGCAGCTTTAACCGAGAAGTGCACAATGAGCAGTTCTTC.

This clonotype has at least ten counts. The V and J genes are TRBV7-8 and TRBJ2-5; the match to TRBD2 covers 8 bases. Looked up from germline, CDR1 is SGHVS and CDR2 is FQNEAQ. CDR3 size: 13 residues. V lost 6 bases, J lost 4 bases, and 4 bases stayed unmatched. The CDR3 region has the DNA TGTGCCAGCAGGATAGCGGGGCCAGAGACCCAGTACTTC. It is translated as CASRIAGPETQYF.

This clonotype was recorded at least ten times. The chain recombines TRBV7-2 with TRBJ2-5; 8 bases match TRBD2. The V gene's germline CDR1 is SGHTA and CDR2 FQGNSA. The junction had 9 bases not matched to a gene; V was cut back by 1 base and J by 5 bases. The CDR3 is 16 residues long. CDR3 region: CASSLGLGRGGETQYF. CDR3 DNA: TGTGCCAGCAGCTTAGGTCTCGGGAGGGGGGGGGAGACCCAGTACTTC.

V usage is TRBV30 and J usage is TRBJ1-6, with 9 bases identical to TRBD1. Germline CDR1 is GTSNPN and CDR2 is SVGIG (reference sequence). After removal of 5 bases from V and 9 bases from J, the junction contained 11 bases not matched to a gene. This CDR3 is built from 15 residues. CDR3 DNA sequence: TGTGCCTGGGCACAGGGGGCTCAGGAAGGTTCACCCCTCCACTTT. Its protein is CAWAQGAQEGSPLHF.

This clonotype has a count of ten or more. The chain has TRBV7-9 and TRBJ1-2; tentatively, D is TRBD1 (6 bases). Germline CDR1 and CDR2: SEHNR and FQNEAQ (reference sequence). V shed 0 bases and J shed 6 bases, with 8 bases lying between them. The length of the CDR3 is 13 residues. For the CDR3, the DNA is TGTGCCAGCAGCTTAGCAGGACAGCATGGCTACACCTTC. Translating gives CASSLAGQHGYTF. Filled out from reference TRBV7-9 and TRBJ1-2, the complete variable domain reads DTGVSQNPRHKITKRGQNVTFRCDPISEHNRLYWYRQTLGQGPEFLTYFQNEAQLEKSRLLSDRFSAERPKGSFSTLEIQRTEQGDSAMYLCASSLAGQHGYTFGSGTRLTVV.

This clonotype was counted at least ten times. The rearrangement links TRBV5-1 to TRBJ1-2; 9 bases fit TRBD1. The CDR3 loop spans 15 amino acids. Trimming took 0 bases from V and 1 from J; bases not matched to a gene: 1. Germline CDR1 and CDR2: SGHRS and YFSETQ. CDR3 sequence: CASSLETGGNYGYTF. The CDR3 DNA sequence: TGCGCCAGCAGCTTGGAGACAGGGGGTAACTATGGCTACACCTTC.

The chain links TRBV7-8 to TRBJ2-7, with 8 bases aligning to TRBD1. The CDR3 is 12 residues long. Germline CDR1 is SGHVS and CDR2 is FQNEAQ. Germline trimming cut 5 bases from V and 9 bases from J; bases unmatched to any gene: 6. CDR3 protein: CASSTDRVWQYF. In DNA form, the CDR3 reads TGTGCCAGCAGCACGGACAGGGTTTGGCAGTACTTC.

This sequence joins TRBV15 and TRBJ2-7; weak D call: TRBD2 (6 bases). Trimming pared 0 bases from V and 2 bases from J, leaving 14 bases between. This CDR3 has 16 residues. Per the germline V gene, CDR1 is LNHNV and CDR2 is YYDKDF (reference sequence). This CDR3 is CATSRDRVSGTYEQYF. CDR3 in DNA: TGTGCCACCAGCAGAGATAGGGTTAGCGGAACCTACGAGCAGTACTTC.

This clonotype has a count of ten or more. The chain couples TRBV3-1 to TRBJ1-2; D is undetermined. This CDR3 spans 13 amino acids. With 1 base removed from V and 6 bases from J, the gap between germline ends came to 9 bases. CDR1 and CDR2 from the germline V gene are LGHDT and YNNKEL (reference sequence). The CDR3 sequence is CASSQVRADGYTF. The CDR3 DNA reads as TGTGCCAGCAGCCAAGTCCGGGCAGATGGCTACACCTTC.

This clonotype was detected many times. The rearrangement joins TRBV28 to TRBJ2-7; D might be TRBD1 or TRBD2, each matching 6 bases. This CDR3 is built from 12 residues. In germline, CDR1 is MDHEN, CDR2 SYDVKM. CDR3 in amino acids: CGSGASFYEQYF. CDR3 sequence (DNA): TGTGGATCGGGGGCGTCTTTTTACGAGCAGTACTTC.

This clonotype was counted at least ten times. The chain has TRBV2 and TRBJ2-4, with D perhaps TRBD1 (5 bases). Germline CDR1 SNHLY, CDR2 FYNNEI. V was clipped by 5 bases and J by 7 bases, with 15 bases between them. CDR3 length equals 14 residues. The CDR3 protein is CASSQEQGTNIQYF. The CDR3 DNA reads as TGTGCCAGCAGTCAAGAGCAGGGCACCAACATTCAGTACTTC. Filled out from reference TRBV2 and TRBJ2-4, the complete variable domain reads EPEVTQTPSHQVTQMGQEVILRCVPISNHLYFYWYRQILGQKVEFLVSFYNNEISEKSEIFDDQFSVERPDGSNFTLKIRSTKLEDSAMYFCASSQEQGTNIQYFGAGTRLSVL.

This clonotype was seen a few times. This rearrangement joins TRBV5-1 to TRBJ1-4; 7 nucleotides agree with TRBD1. Germline lookup yields CDR1 SGHRS and CDR2 YFSETQ. There are 14 residues in the CDR3. V trimming: 5 bases; J trimming: 5 bases; junction bases outside the gene matches: 6. The CDR3 is CASSTGTVNEKLFF. The DNA of the CDR3 is TGCGCCAGCAGTACCGGGACAGTCAATGAAAAACTGTTTTTT.

This clonotype was picked up a small number of times. The chain is built from TRBV4-2 and TRBJ2-7; 7 positions match TRBD2. Germline V gives CDR1 LGHNA, CDR2 YNFKEQ. The V gene end was trimmed by 1 base and the J gene end by 7 bases; junction bases not matched to a gene: 7. There are 14 residues in the CDR3. CDR3 amino acids: CASSQGRREKEQYF. CDR3 coding DNA: TGTGCCAGCAGCCAAGGTCGGCGGGAGAAGGAGCAGTACTTC.